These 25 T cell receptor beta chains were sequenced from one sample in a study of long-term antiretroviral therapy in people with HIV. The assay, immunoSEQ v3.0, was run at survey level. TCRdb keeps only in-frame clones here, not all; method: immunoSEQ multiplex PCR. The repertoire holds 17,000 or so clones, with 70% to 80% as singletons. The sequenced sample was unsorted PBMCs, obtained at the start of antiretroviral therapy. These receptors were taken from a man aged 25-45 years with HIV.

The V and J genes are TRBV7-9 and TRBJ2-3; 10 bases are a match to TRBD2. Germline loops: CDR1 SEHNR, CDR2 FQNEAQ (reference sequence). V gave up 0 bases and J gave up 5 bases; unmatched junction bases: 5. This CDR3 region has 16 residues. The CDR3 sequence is CASSLAASGGGDTQYF. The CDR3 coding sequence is TGTGCCAGCAGCTTAGCCGCTAGCGGGGGTGGAGATACGCAGTATTTT. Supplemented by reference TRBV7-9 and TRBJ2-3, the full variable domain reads DTGVSQNPRHKITKRGQNVTFRCDPISEHNRLYWYRQTLGQGPEFLTYFQNEAQLEKSRLLSDRFSAERPKGSFSTLEIQRTEQGDSAMYLCASSLAASGGGDTQYFGPGTRLTVL.

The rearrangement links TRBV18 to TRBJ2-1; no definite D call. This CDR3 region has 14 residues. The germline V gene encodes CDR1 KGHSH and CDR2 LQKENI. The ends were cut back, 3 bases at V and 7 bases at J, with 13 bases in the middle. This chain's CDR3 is CASSPTIAQNEQFF. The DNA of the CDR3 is TGTGCCAGCTCACCCACCATTGCACAAAATGAGCAGTTCTTC.

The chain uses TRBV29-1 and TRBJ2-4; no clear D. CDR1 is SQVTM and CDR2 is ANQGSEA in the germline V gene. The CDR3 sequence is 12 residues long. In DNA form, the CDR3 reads TGCACCCCCGGCCCAGCCAAAAACATTCAGTACTTC. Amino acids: CTPGPAKNIQYF.

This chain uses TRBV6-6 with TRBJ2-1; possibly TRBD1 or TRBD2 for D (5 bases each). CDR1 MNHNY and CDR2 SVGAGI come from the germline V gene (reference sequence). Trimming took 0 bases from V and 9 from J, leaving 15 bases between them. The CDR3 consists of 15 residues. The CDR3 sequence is CASSYSPGPYSEQFF. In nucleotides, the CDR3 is TGTGCCAGCAGTTACTCCCCGGGACCCTACTCTGAGCAGTTCTTC.

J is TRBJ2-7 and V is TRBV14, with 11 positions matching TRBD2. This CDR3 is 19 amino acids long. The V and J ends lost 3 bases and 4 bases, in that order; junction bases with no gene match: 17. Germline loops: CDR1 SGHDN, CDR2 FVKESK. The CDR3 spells CASSHRPLLLAGVGYEQYF. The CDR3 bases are TGTGCCAGCAGCCACCGGCCCCTCCTACTAGCGGGAGTGGGATACGAGCAGTACTTC.

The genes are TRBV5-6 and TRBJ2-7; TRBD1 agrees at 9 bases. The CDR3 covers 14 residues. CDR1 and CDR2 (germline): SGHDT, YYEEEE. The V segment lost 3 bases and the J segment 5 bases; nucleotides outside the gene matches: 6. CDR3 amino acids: CASSWGTGYHEQYF. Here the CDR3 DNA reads TGTGCCAGCAGCTGGGGGACAGGGTACCACGAGCAGTACTTC.

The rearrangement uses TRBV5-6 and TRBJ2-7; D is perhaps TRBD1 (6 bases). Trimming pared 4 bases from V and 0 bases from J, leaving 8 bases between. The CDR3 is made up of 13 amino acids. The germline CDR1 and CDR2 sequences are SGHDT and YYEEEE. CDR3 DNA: TGTGCCAGCAGCCCGGACAGCTCCTACGAGCAGTACTTC. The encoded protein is CASSPDSSYEQYF.

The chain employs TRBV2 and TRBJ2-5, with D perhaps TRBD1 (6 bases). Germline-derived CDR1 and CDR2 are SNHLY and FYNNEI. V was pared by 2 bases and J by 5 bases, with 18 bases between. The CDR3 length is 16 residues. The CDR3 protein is CASSERPSGATETQYF. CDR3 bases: TGTGCCAGCAGTGAAAGACCCTCAGGGGCAACGGAGACCCAGTACTTC.

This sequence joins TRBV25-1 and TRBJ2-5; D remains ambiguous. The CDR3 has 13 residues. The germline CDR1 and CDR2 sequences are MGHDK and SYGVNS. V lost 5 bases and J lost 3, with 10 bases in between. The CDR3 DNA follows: TGTGCCAGCAGTTTGGCAGAAGAAGAGACCCAGTACTTC. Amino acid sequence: CASSLAEEETQYF.

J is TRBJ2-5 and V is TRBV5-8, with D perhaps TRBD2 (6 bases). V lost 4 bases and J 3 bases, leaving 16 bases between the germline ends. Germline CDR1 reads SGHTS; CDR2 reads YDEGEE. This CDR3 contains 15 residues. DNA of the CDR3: TGTGCCAGCAGCGTTAGACTCTGGGGGGAAGAGACCCAGTACTTC. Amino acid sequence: CASSVRLWGEETQYF.

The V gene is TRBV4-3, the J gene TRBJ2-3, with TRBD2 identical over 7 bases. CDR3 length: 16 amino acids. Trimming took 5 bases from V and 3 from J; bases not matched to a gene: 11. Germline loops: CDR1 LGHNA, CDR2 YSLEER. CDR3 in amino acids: CASSKRLALRTDTQYF. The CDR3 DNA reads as TGCGCCAGCAGCAAACGACTAGCCCTCAGGACAGATACGCAGTATTTT.

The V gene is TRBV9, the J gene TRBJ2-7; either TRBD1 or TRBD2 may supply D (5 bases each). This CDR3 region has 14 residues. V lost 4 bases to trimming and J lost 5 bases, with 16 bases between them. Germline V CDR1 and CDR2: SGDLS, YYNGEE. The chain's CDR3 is CASSPRGGPDEQYF. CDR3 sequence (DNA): TGTGCCAGCAGCCCTCGTGGGGGACCCGACGAGCAGTACTTC.

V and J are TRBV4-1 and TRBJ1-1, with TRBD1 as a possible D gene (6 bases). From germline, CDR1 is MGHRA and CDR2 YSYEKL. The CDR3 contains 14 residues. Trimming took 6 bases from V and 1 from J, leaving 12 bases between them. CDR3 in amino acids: CASRQGHANTEAFF. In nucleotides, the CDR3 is TGCGCCAGCAGACAGGGACACGCGAACACTGAAGCTTTCTTT.

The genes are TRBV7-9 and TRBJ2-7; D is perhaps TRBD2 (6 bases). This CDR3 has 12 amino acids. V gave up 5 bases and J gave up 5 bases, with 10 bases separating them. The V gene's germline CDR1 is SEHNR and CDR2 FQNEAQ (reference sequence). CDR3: CASSGGFHEQYF. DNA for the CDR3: TGTGCCAGCAGCGGAGGGTTCCACGAGCAGTACTTC.

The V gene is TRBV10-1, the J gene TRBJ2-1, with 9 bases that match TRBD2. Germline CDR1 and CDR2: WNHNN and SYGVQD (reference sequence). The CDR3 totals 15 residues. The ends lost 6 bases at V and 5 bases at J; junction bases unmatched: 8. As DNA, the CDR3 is TGCGCCAGCAGGCTAACTAGCGGGCCTCACAATGAGCAGTTCTTC. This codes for CASRLTSGPHNEQFF.

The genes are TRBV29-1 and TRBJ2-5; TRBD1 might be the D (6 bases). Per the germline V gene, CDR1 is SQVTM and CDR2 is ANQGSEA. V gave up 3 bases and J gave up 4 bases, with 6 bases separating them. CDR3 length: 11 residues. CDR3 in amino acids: CSVETGETQYF. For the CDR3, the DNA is TGCAGCGTTGAGACAGGAGAGACCCAGTACTTC. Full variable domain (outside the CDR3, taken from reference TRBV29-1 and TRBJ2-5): SAVISQKPSRDICQRGTSLTIQCQVDSQVTMMFWYRQQPGQSLTLIATANQGSEATYESGFVIDKFPISRPNLTFSTLTVSNMSPEDSSIYLCSVETGETQYFGPGTRLLVL.

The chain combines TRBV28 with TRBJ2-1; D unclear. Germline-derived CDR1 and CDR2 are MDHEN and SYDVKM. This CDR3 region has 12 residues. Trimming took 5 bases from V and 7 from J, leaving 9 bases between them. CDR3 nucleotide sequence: TGTGCCAGCAGTCCTGGAAGGAATGAGCAGTTCTTC. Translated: CASSPGRNEQFF.

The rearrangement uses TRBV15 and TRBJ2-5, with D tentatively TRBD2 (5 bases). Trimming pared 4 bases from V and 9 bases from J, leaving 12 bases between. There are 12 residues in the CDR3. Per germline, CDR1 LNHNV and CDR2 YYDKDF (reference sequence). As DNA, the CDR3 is TGTGCCACCAGCACCCCTTTGGAGGCCCAGTACTTC. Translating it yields CATSTPLEAQYF.

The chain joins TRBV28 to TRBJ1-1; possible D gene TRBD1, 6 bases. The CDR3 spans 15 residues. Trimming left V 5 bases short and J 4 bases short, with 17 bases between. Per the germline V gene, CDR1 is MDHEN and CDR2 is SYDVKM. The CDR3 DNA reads TGTGCCAGCAGTCCTACTACAGGGAAGGGCACTGAAGCTTTCTTT. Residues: CASSPTTGKGTEAFF.

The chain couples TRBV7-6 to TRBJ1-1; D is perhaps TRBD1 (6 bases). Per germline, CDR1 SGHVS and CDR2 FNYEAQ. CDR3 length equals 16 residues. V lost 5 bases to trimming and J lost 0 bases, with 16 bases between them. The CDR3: CASSAYTGQMNTEAFF. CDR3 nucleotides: TGTGCCAGCAGCGCCTATACAGGGCAGATGAACACTGAAGCTTTCTTT.

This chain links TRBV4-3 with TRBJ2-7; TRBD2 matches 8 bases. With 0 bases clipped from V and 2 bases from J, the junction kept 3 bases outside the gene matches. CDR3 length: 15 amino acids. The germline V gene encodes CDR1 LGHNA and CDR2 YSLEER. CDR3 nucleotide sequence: TGCGCCAGCAGCCAAGATACTAGCGGACCCTACGAGCAGTACTTC. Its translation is CASSQDTSGPYEQYF.

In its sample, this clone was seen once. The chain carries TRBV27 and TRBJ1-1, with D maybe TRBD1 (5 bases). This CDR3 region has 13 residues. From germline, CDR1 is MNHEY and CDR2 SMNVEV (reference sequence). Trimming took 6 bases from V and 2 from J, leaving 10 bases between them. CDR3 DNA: TGTGCCAGCAGCGCGACAGTAAACACTGAAGCTTTCTTT. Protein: CASSATVNTEAFF.

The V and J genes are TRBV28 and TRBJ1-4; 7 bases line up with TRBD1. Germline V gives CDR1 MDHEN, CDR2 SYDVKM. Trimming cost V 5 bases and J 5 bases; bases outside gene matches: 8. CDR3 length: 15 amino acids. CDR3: CASSRPTGPNEKLFF. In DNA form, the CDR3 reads TGTGCCAGCAGTCGCCCGACAGGGCCGAATGAAAAACTGTTTTTT.

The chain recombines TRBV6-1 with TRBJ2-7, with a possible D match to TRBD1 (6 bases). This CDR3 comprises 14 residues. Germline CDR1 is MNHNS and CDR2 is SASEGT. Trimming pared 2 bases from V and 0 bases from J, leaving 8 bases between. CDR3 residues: CASSERDTSYEQYF. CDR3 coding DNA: TGTGCCAGCAGTGAACGGGACACCTCCTACGAGCAGTACTTC.

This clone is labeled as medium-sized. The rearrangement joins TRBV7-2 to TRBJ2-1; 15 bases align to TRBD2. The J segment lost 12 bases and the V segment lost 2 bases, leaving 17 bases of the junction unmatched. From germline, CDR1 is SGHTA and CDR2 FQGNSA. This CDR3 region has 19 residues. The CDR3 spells CASSLRGAGTSGGLGGQFF. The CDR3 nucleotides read TGTGCCAGCAGCTTAAGAGGGGCGGGGACTAGCGGGGGGTTAGGTGGGCAGTTCTTC.